This is a list of T cell receptor beta chains from one sample in a study of T cell responses to AZD1222 COVID-19 vaccine. The method was immunoSEQ multiplex PCR; TCRdb's version includes in-frame clones alone and lacks a portion of them. The table includes 120,000 to 150,000 clones, more than 70% detected once. The specimen was peripheral blood, collected 28 days after the second AZD1222 dose. The receptors stem from an adult who received the AZD1222 COVID-19 vaccine. The CDR3 runs from the conserved cysteine through the conserved F or W. A D gene is named only where the DNA matches it firmly. Rows give clone size only sometimes, using once, few, many, or a class for an expanded clone.

TRBV3-1/TRBV3-2	TRBD2	NA	TRBJ2-7	TGTGCCAGCAGCCAAGGCAGCGGGGGGGCTGGTGAGCAGTACTTC	CASSQGSGGAGEQYF
TRBV28	NA	NA	TRBJ1-5	TGTGCCAGCAGTTCCCTGAACAATCAGCCCCAGCATTTT	CASSSLNNQPQHF
TRBV5-1	NA	NA	TRBJ2-1	TGCGCCAGCAGCTTAGCAGGCCTCTGGTACAATGAGCAGTTCTTC	CASSLAGLWYNEQFF
TRBV18	NA	NA	TRBJ1-4	TGTGCCAGCTCACCAGGGGGCTTTGGTGAAAAACTGTTTTTT	CASSPGGFGEKLFF
TRBV18	TRBD1	NA	TRBJ2-5	TGTGCCAGCTCACCAGGTGACAGGGGACAAGAGACCCAGTACTTC	CASSPGDRGQETQYF
TRBV2	NA	NA	TRBJ2-1	TGTGCCAGCGAACGTTGGGCCTACAATGAGCAGTTCTTC	CASERWAYNEQFF
TRBV28	TRBD1	NA	TRBJ1-3	TGTGCCAGCAGTCTAGACAGGGTTAGCGGAAACACCATATATTTT	CASSLDRVSGNTIYF
TRBV11-3	NA	NA	TRBJ2-5	TGTGCCAGCAGCAACAGGCCCCACCAAGAGACCCAGTACTTC	CASSNRPHQETQYF
TRBV4-3	TRBD2	NA	TRBJ2-5	TGCGCCAGCAGCCAACGGTATGGGACTAGCCCCAACTACCAAGAGACCCAGTACTTC	CASSQRYGTSPNYQETQYF
TRBV10-3	NA	NA	TRBJ2-2	TGTGCCATCAGTGACCACCCCTGGACGAGGAACACCGGGGAGCTGTTTTTT	CAISDHPWTRNTGELFF
TRBV6-6	NA	NA	TRBJ2-7	TGTGCCAGCAGCAGCCCGGGGTCCGGGCGAAACGAGCAGTACTTC	CASSSPGSGRNEQYF
TRBV19	NA	NA	TRBJ1-5	TGTGCCAGTAGTATAGATTCGGGGGGTAGCAATCAGCCCCAGCATTTT	CASSIDSGGSNQPQHF
TRBV6-5	NA	NA	TRBJ1-3	TGTGCCAGCAGTTACAGAGACTCTGGAAACACCATATATTTT	CASSYRDSGNTIYF
TRBV7-8	NA	NA	TRBJ2-7	TGTGCCAGCAGCCCAGCCTACGAGCAGTACTTC	CASSPAYEQYF
TRBV14	NA	NA	TRBJ1-3	TGTGCCAGCAGCCGACTAAACTCTGGAAACACCATATATTTT	CASSRLNSGNTIYF
TRBV28	NA	NA	TRBJ2-7	TGTGCCAGCACCCCCGGCGGCTCCTACGAGCAGTACTTC	CASTPGGSYEQYF
TRBV28	TRBD2	once	TRBJ2-4	TGTGCCAGCAGCCTCTTAGAACTTAGGTCAGCGGGAGTGGCCAAAAACATTCAGTACTTC	CASSLLELRSAGVAKNIQYF